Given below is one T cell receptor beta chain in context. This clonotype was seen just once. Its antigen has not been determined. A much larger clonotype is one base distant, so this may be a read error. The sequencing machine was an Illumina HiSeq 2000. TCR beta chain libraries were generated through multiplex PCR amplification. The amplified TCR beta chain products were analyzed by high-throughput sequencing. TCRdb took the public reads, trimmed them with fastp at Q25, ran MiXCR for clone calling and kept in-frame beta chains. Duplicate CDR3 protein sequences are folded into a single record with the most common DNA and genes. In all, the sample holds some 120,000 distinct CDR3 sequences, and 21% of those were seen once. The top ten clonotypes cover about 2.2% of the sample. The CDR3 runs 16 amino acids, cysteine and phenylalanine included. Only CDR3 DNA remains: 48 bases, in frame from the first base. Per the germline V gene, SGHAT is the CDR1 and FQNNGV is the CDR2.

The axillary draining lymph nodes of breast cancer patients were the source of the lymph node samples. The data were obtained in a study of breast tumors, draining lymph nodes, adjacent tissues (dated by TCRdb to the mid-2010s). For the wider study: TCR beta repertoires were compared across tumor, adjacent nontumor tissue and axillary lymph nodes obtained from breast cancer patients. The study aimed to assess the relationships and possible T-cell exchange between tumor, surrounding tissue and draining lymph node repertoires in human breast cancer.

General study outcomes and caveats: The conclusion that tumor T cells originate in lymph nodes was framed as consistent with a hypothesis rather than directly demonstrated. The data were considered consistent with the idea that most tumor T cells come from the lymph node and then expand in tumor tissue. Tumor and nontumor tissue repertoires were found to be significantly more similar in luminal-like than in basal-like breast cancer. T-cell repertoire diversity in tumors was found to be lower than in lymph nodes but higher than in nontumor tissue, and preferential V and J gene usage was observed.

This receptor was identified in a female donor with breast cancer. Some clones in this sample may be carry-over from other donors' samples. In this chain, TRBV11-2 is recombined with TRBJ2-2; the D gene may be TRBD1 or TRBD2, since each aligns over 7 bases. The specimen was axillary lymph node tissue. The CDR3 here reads CASSPLAGVITGEPFF. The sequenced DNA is TGTGCCAGCAGCCCCCTTGCGGGAGTTATCACAGGGGAGCCGTTTTTT.